Listed here is a single T cell receptor beta chain. What it binds is not known. CTLA-4 blockade with ipilimumab, together with focal radiation, was given to patients with chemo-refractory metastatic non-small-cell lung cancer. The data stem from a study of radiotherapy plus CTLA-4 blockade in lung cancer. Study-wide background: Patients showed objective responses in 15% to 20% of cases, and disease control was achieved by under 40%.

Findings and limits, study-wide: In blood, TCR clones derived from the tumor expanded after radiotherapy plus ipilimumab.

Repertoires were generated with immunoSEQ multiplex PCR, while TCRdb's copy carries only in-frame clones and drops some. The table shows 80,000 to 100,000 clones, with approximately 78% occurring only once. This CDR3 spans 16 amino acids. CDR1 SGHKS and CDR2 YYEKEE come from the germline V gene (reference sequence). Trimming removed 4 bases from V and 1 base from J, with 14 bases in between. V gene TRBV5-5 combines with J gene TRBJ1-4; D possibly corresponds to TRBD1 (5 bases). This TCR derives from a human donor with non-small cell lung cancer who had a partial response to radiotherapy plus ipilimumab. Specimen: peripheral blood, collected from a patient treated with radiotherapy plus ipilimumab. The CDR3, as DNA: TGTGCCAGCAGCACCGGGACTTTAAGAACTAATGAAAAACTGTTTTTT. Its protein product is CASSTGTLRTNEKLFF.